This TCR beta chain was captured by sequencing in a study of OX40 agonist ivuxolimab in advanced cancers. The repertoire was sequenced with immunoSEQ multiplex PCR; TCRdb's copy has only in-frame clones and lacks some. The table lists about 36,000 clones, around three quarters of them singletons. The CDR3 has 14 residues. V gave up 0 bases and J gave up 5 bases, with 11 bases separating them. The germline CDR1 and CDR2 sequences are MNHNY and SVGAGI (reference sequence). This chain connects TRBV6-6 to TRBJ2-7; D gene ambiguous. Sample: CD4+ or CD8+ T cells sorted from blood, taken in a trial of the OX40 agonist ivuxolimab. The clonotype originates from an adult with an advanced solid tumor such as melanoma, head and neck, liver or kidney cancer. The CDR3 here is CASSYSTTSNEQYV. In DNA form, the CDR3 reads TGTGCCAGCAGTTACTCCACGACTTCAAACGAGCAGTACGTC.